Listed here are 27 T cell receptor beta chains from one sample, sequenced in a study of blood T cell repertoires in COVID-19. Only in-frame clones appear in the TCRdb table, and some are missing; sequencing was by immunoSEQ multiplex PCR. Of approximately 92,000 clones listed, 80% were seen once; the top ten hold approximately 8.9%. Sequencing used peripheral blood. The receptors were gathered from a man aged 50 to 60 who had recovered from COVID-19.

The chain couples TRBV7-8 to TRBJ2-5; 7 bases fit TRBD1. The CDR3 loop spans 14 amino acids. V shed 1 base, J shed 1 base, and the junction held 0 bases outside the gene matches. Germline CDR1 reads SGHVS; CDR2 reads FQNEAQ. As DNA, the CDR3 is TGTGCCAGCAGCTTAGGGACAGGCCAAGAGACCCAGTACTTC. Amino acids: CASSLGTGQETQYF.

The V and J genes are TRBV2 and TRBJ2-5; 10 bases map to TRBD2. Germline trimming cut 6 bases from V and 5 bases from J; bases unmatched to any gene: 9. The CDR3 spans 15 residues. Germline V lookup: CDR1 SNHLY, CDR2 FYNNEI. CDR3 protein: CASRPLAGVGETQYF. The CDR3 bases are TGTGCCAGCAGACCTCTAGCGGGGGTAGGGGAGACCCAGTACTTC. The full variable domain, completed using reference TRBV2 and TRBJ2-5, is EPEVTQTPSHQVTQMGQEVILRCVPISNHLYFYWYRQILGQKVEFLVSFYNNEISEKSEIFDDQFSVERPDGSNFTLKIRSTKLEDSAMYFCASRPLAGVGETQYFGPGTRLLVL.

The CDR3 region is CASSIQGKPNYGYTF. CDR3 in DNA: TGTGCCAGCAGCATACAGGGGAAGCCTAACTATGGCTACACCTTC. The V gene is TRBV21-1, the J gene TRBJ1-2; the table's D call of TRBD1 was not tested on the DNA. TRBV21-1 is a pseudogene. This CDR3 comprises 15 residues.

CDR3 coding DNA: TGTGCCAGCAGATCTCCAGGCTATAGCAATCAGCCCCAGCATTTT. Amino acids: CASRSPGYSNQPQHF. This chain uses TRBV28 with TRBJ1-5; D gene unclear. Germline CDR1 MDHEN, CDR2 SYDVKM. V was trimmed by 6 bases and J by 0 bases, leaving 12 bases between them. This CDR3 comprises 15 residues.

V gene TRBV5-5 combines with J gene TRBJ2-2, with 11 positions matching TRBD1. V lost 4 bases to trimming and J lost 6 bases; unmatched junction nucleotides: 5. This CDR3 spans 15 amino acids. CDR1 SGHKS and CDR2 YYEKEE come from the germline V gene (reference sequence). The CDR3 is CASSPQGQGAGELFF. The DNA for the CDR3 is TGTGCCAGCAGCCCCCAGGGACAGGGGGCCGGGGAGCTGTTTTTT.

The table lists this clone with a few counts. This sequence joins TRBV7-9 and TRBJ2-7; D remains unclear. Germline V gene data show CDR1 as SEHNR and CDR2 as FQNEAQ (reference sequence). Trimming took off 5 bases at V and 3 bases at J, with 8 bases between the two ends. The CDR3 spans 12 residues. The CDR3 spells CASSTRFYEQYF. The CDR3 nucleotides are TGTGCCAGCAGCACTCGGTTCTACGAGCAGTACTTC.

The chain combines TRBV7-9 with TRBJ1-1; D call uncertain. The CDR3 totals 13 residues. V was shortened by 1 base and J by 0 bases, with 3 bases between the two germline ends. Germline-derived CDR1 and CDR2 are SEHNR and FQNEAQ (reference sequence). The CDR3 coding sequence is TGTGCCAGCAGCTTAGATATGAACACTGAAGCTTTCTTT. Translation gives CASSLDMNTEAFF.

The chain has TRBV27 and TRBJ2-3; the D gene is possibly TRBD2 (7 bases). Trimming cost V 3 bases and J 4 bases, with 8 bases left between them. The length of the CDR3 is 13 residues. CDR1 is MNHEY, CDR2 SMNVEV, per germline (reference sequence). In DNA form, the CDR3 reads TGTGCCAGCAGTTTGGGGGGGCCAGATACGCAGTATTTT. Translation: CASSLGGPDTQYF.

The chain's CDR3 is CASSHPPASYEQYF. CDR3 bases: TGTGCCAGCAGTCATCCTCCTGCGTCCTACGAGCAGTACTTC. V usage is TRBV11-3 and J usage is TRBJ2-7; the D is unclear. CDR1 and CDR2 from the germline V gene are SGHNT and YENEEA. The ends were cut back, 6 bases at V and 1 base at J, with 13 bases in the middle. This CDR3 has 14 amino acids.

This clone was found once. The chain has TRBV7-8 and TRBJ1-5; a weak D match, TRBD1 (5 bases). The CDR3 is 17 residues long. Germline-derived CDR1 and CDR2 are SGHVS and FQNEAQ. Trimming pared 3 bases from V and 4 bases from J, leaving 19 bases between. CDR3 protein: CASSFRSAGGENQPQHF. DNA for the CDR3: TGTGCCAGCAGCTTTAGGTCAGCCGGGGGGGAAAATCAGCCCCAGCATTTT. The variable domain in full, with the rest retrieved from reference TRBV7-8 and TRBJ1-5, is GAGVSQSPRYKVAKRGQDVALRCDPISGHVSLFWYQQALGQGPEFLTYFQNEAQLDKSGLPSDRFFAERPEGSVSTLKIQRTQQEDSAVYLCASSFRSAGGENQPQHFGDGTRLSIL.

This chain connects TRBV11-2 to TRBJ1-2; 8 bases line up with TRBD1. The junction had 2 bases not matched to a gene; V was cut back by 1 base and J by 4 bases. This CDR3 contains 14 residues. Germline V lookup: CDR1 SGHAT, CDR2 FQNNGV. DNA for the CDR3: TGTGCCAGCAGCTTAGGACAGGGGAGCTATGGCTACACCTTC. Encoded protein: CASSLGQGSYGYTF.

This clone appeared once. The genes are TRBV5-1 and TRBJ2-5, with TRBD2 matching 12 bases. The V and J ends lost 4 bases and 5 bases, in that order; junction bases with no gene match: 6. Germline V gene data show CDR1 as SGHRS and CDR2 as YFSETQ. There are 15 residues in the CDR3. The chain's CDR3 is CASSIPLAGGETQYF. For the CDR3, the DNA is TGCGCCAGCAGCATCCCGCTAGCGGGGGGGGAGACCCAGTACTTC.

The chain uses TRBV20-1 and TRBJ1-2; D gene uncertain. Trimming cost V 1 base and J 9 bases, with 9 bases left between them. The CDR3 length is 11 residues. Germline V gene sequence: CDR1 DFQATT, CDR2 SNEGSKA (reference sequence). The CDR3 spells CSARVRTRYTF. The CDR3 DNA sequence: TGCAGTGCTAGAGTCCGTACTCGCTACACCTTC.

CDR3 amino acids: CASTGDSNQPQHF. CDR3 nucleotides: TGTGCCAGCACCGGGGATAGCAATCAGCCCCAGCATTTT. The rearrangement uses TRBV28 and TRBJ1-5, with D unclear. This CDR3 has 13 residues. The V end lost 7 bases, the J end lost 0 bases, and 7 bases lay between the germline ends. From germline, CDR1 is MDHEN and CDR2 SYDVKM. Drawing the rest from reference TRBV28 and TRBJ1-5, the complete variable domain is DVKVTQSSRYLVKRTGEKVFLECVQDMDHENMFWYRQDPGLGLRLIYFSYDVKMKEKGDIPEGYSVSREKKERFSLILESASTNQTSMYLCASTGDSNQPQHFGDGTRLSIL.

This sequence joins TRBV10-3 and TRBJ2-1; 15 bases are shared with TRBD2. Germline V CDR1 and CDR2: ENHRY, SYGVKD. V was pared by 4 bases and J by 9 bases, with 4 bases of the junction left unmatched. The CDR3 length is 15 residues. DNA of the CDR3: TGTGCCATCAGTGGGACTAGCGGGGGGGCCGGTGAGCAGTTCTTC. It encodes CAISGTSGGAGEQFF.

The chain uses TRBV9 and TRBJ2-1, with a tentative D call TRBD1 (7 bases). CDR1 is SGDLS, CDR2 YYNGEE, per germline. V lost 2 bases to trimming and J lost 5 bases, with 14 bases between them. The CDR3 has 15 residues. The DNA for the CDR3 is TGTGCCAGCAGCGTTGCTCAGGGGGGTGACAATGAGCAGTTCTTC. Translating gives CASSVAQGGDNEQFF.

This sequence joins TRBV7-2 and TRBJ1-6; D unresolved. CDR1 is SGHTA, CDR2 FQGNSA, per germline. The CDR3 length is 14 residues. V gave up 2 bases and J gave up 10 bases, with 12 bases separating them. The CDR3 here is CASSLRGEYSPLHF. DNA of the CDR3: TGTGCCAGCAGCTTACGGGGAGAATACTCACCCCTCCACTTT.

This clone was seen just once. V gene TRBV6-6 combines with J gene TRBJ1-1; 7 nucleotides match TRBD1. Per germline, CDR1 MNHNY and CDR2 SVGAGI (reference sequence). The CDR3 runs 13 residues. Losses at the gene ends were 6 bases for V and 4 bases for J; bases not matched to a gene: 5. In DNA, the CDR3 is TGTGCCAGCAGAGAACAGGGGAGCACTGAAGCTTTCTTT. Amino acid sequence: CASREQGSTEAFF.

This clone was recorded a few times. The rearrangement joins TRBV6-5 to TRBJ2-5, with TRBD1 as a possible D gene (5 bases). Trimming took off 7 bases at V and 2 bases at J, with 11 bases between the two ends. Germline CDR1 reads MNHEY; CDR2 reads SVGAGI. The CDR3 is 13 amino acids. Here the CDR3 DNA reads TGTGCCAGCATTCGACAGATGCAAGAGACCCAGTACTTC. This encodes CASIRQMQETQYF.

This clone was seen a single time. The rearrangement uses TRBV6-5 and TRBJ1-1; the D is unclear. CDR3 length equals 13 residues. Per germline, CDR1 MNHEY and CDR2 SVGAGI. V was pared by 0 bases and J by 1 base, with 3 bases between. Written as DNA, the CDR3 is TGTGCCAGCAGTTACTCGGCGAACACTGAAGCTTTCTTT. Amino acid sequence: CASSYSANTEAFF.

The chain links TRBV5-1 to TRBJ2-2; TRBD2 agrees at 8 bases. The CDR3 contains 17 residues. J gave up 4 bases and V 2 bases, and 10 bases lay outside the gene matches. Germline CDR1 reads SGHRS; CDR2 reads YFSETQ. The DNA for the CDR3 is TGCGCCAGCAGCTTAGGGAGCGGGGGCCGGCGCACCGGGGAGCTGTTTTTT. Encoded protein: CASSLGSGGRRTGELFF.

This chain connects TRBV27 to TRBJ2-3, with 8 bases that match TRBD1. Germline CDR1 reads MNHEY; CDR2 reads SMNVEV (reference sequence). This CDR3 spans 16 amino acids. With 5 bases clipped from V and 3 bases from J, the junction kept 10 bases outside the gene matches. The CDR3 DNA reads TGTGCCAGCAGTAGAGCTCGGACAGGGCATACAGATACGCAGTATTTT. This encodes CASSRARTGHTDTQYF.

This rearrangement joins TRBV27 to TRBJ2-7; 16 bases are a match to TRBD2. CDR1 MNHEY and CDR2 SMNVEV come from the germline V gene (reference sequence). The CDR3 covers 20 residues. V lost 5 bases to trimming and J lost 2 bases; unmatched junction nucleotides: 15. This CDR3 is CASSHPRGLAGGTLAYEQYF. The DNA for the CDR3 is TGTGCCAGCAGTCACCCGCGGGGACTAGCGGGAGGGACACTTGCCTACGAGCAGTACTTC.

V usage is TRBV24-1 and J usage is TRBJ2-3, with TRBD1 matching 11 bases. Germline V CDR1 and CDR2: KGHDR, SFDVKD. The ends lost 5 bases at V and 4 bases at J; junction bases unmatched: 1. CDR3 size: 14 residues. CDR3 sequence: CATSAGQGADTQYF. CDR3 DNA: TGTGCCACCAGTGCGGGACAGGGGGCAGATACGCAGTATTTT.

This clone has just one count. The chain uses TRBV11-3 and TRBJ2-1; D gene uncertain. Germline V gene data show CDR1 as SGHNT and CDR2 as YENEEA. The CDR3 contains 13 residues. V was clipped by 1 base and J by 9 bases, with 10 bases between them. CDR3 protein: CASSLGGYGEQFF. In DNA, the CDR3 is TGTGCCAGCAGCTTAGGAGGTTATGGTGAGCAGTTCTTC.

The chain links TRBV11-2 to TRBJ1-5; D is undetermined. The germline CDR1 and CDR2 sequences are SGHAT and FQNNGV. The CDR3 length is 13 residues. V was clipped by 5 bases and J by 4 bases, with 9 bases between them. The CDR3: CASSRTTNQPQHF. The CDR3 bases are TGTGCCAGCAGCCGAACCACTAATCAGCCCCAGCATTTT.

V usage is TRBV9 and J usage is TRBJ1-1; 7 positions match TRBD1. Germline CDR1 is SGDLS and CDR2 is YYNGEE. The V and J ends lost 4 bases and 5 bases, in that order; junction bases with no gene match: 11. There are 15 residues in the CDR3. CDR3 amino acids: CASSPRQGENTEAFF. The CDR3, as DNA: TGTGCCAGCAGCCCTAGACAGGGAGAAAATACTGAAGCTTTCTTT.